This T cell receptor beta chain was sequenced in a study of blood T cell repertoires in COVID-19. With V trimmed by 4 bases and J by 1 base, 4 bases remained unmatched. From germline, CDR1 is SGHDT and CDR2 YYEEEE. This CDR3 contains 17 residues. Some clones are missing from TCRdb's copy, which holds only in-frame ones; the method was immunoSEQ multiplex PCR. The sample lists tens of thousands of clones; 75% to 90% were seen once. Sequencing used peripheral blood. The chain employs TRBV5-6 and TRBJ1-6; the match to TRBD1 covers 11 bases. This sequence was found in a man under 40 with COVID-19, enrolled during active disease. The CDR3 DNA is TGTGCCAGCAGCGTCCGGGACAGGGGGTCCTATAATTCACCCCTCCACTTT. It is translated as CASSVRDRGSYNSPLHF.